This T cell receptor (beta chain) came from a study of shared clonotypes between healthy human individuals (dated by TCRdb to between 2020 and 2021). Regarding the complete study: The cohort included three men and a couple of women between 18 and 49 years of age. To increase sequencing depth and limit assay-specific biases, TCR repertoire library preparation and sequencing were carried out by different laboratories using diverse techniques. The study deeply sequenced blood TCR repertoires of about 5 healthy adults to estimate repertoire size and the extent of clonotype sharing between individuals. Per donor, leukapheresis produced somewhere between about 0.9 and 9.5 billion PBMCs. For each donor, CD4 naive and CD4 memory were each run on three plates, CD8 naive on two plates, and CD8 memory on one plate. Beyond this particular receptor, the publication reports: Across a few donors, 5% to 6% of naive CD4, over 3% of naive CD8, approximately 2.5% of memory CD4, and approximately 0.42% of memory CD8 clonotypes were shared. Compared with non-shared clonotypes, clonotypes shared by all four sorted-subset donors had higher generation probabilities. Even with the large sequencing depth, rarefaction of the sorted-subset datasets indicated that sequencing was incomplete. Sampling was restricted to blood, and TCR repertoires in tissues likely differ from the TCR repertoires found in blood. Pairwise subsampling led to the expectation that sequencing depth would affect the degree of clonotype sharing among donors. Because the study included a small number of donors, the genetic and exposure-history diversity represented was limited. Naive subsets generally had larger estimated clonotype richness than memory subsets.

Trimming accounts for 3 bases at V and 3 bases at J, while the number of junction bases matched to no gene is 4. From the cysteine through the phenylalanine, the CDR3 covers 14 amino acids. Only the CDR3 DNA is retained, 42 bases long and in frame from the first base. Per the germline V gene, SGHTA is the CDR1 and FQGNSA is the CDR2. As regards this clone: The antigen this receptor binds is unknown. Base qualities are missing; no much larger clone stands one base away.

Using the deep immunoSEQ assay, TCR CDR3 regions were amplified from genomic DNA by multiplex PCR. Extracted genomic DNA from each cell subset was spread evenly across all wells of several immunoSEQ 96-well plates, with each plate serving as a replicate. For sorted subsets, 200 to 250 ng of genomic DNA, equivalent to some 30,000 T cell genomes, went into each replicate PCR. The purified libraries were quantified using a Qubit 3.0 fluorometer, sized with a Bioanalyzer 2100, and then quantified again using the KAPA Library Quantification kit. A separate single-read 150-cycle Illumina NextSeq 550 flow cell was used to sequence each immunoSEQ 96-well plate. The study's processing was this. The immunoSEQ output contained only junctional sequences without quality scores, so filtering could not match that applied to full-length reads. To assign V/J genes and CDR3, sequences were annotated using PyIR, a Python wrapper for IgBLAST v1.9, with IMGT germline references. Reads were filtered out if the reads had weak V/J assignments (E-value above 1e-6), no CDR3, stop codons, out-of-frame junctions, or ambiguous translated residues. V3J clonotypes were defined as sequences sharing the same inferred V gene, J gene, and CDR3 amino acid sequence. The percentage overlap between two repertoires was calculated by dividing the number of shared unique clonotypes by the size of the smaller repertoire. RTK rarefaction, the Chao1 estimator, and Recon v2.1 estimates of unobserved clonotypes were used to assess repertoire richness. For all TCRbeta clonotypes obtained by the gDNA method from a handful of donors, generation probabilities were computed with OLGA. TCRdb carries this immuneACCESS record with in-frame sequences only. Its versions omit some clonotypes, under half of them owing to an unresolved V gene in the studies checked, with the rest unexplained. V, J and clone size derive from that table, while D and trimming were established from the DNA sequence. The table for this sample lists over 2,000,000 clones; approximately 92% of them were counted only once. Approximately 1.6% of the sample comes from the top ten.

CD8 naive samples were CD45RO-negative cells positively selected for CCR7, giving a CD45RA+CCR7+ population that excluded TemRA cells. The donors were healthy, HIV-negative adults with no recently reported acute infections or vaccinations. Every donor was a Caucasian adult residing in Nashville, Tennessee, USA. After blood collection by leukapheresis, PBMCs were isolated using Ficoll-Histopaque density gradient centrifugation and then cryopreserved in the vapor phase of liquid nitrogen. Purity and quantity of every magnetically sorted T cell population were checked by analytical flow cytometry. From each sorted fraction, genomic DNA was isolated and quantified by UV absorbance on a Nanodrop 2000c.

Sequenced input: naive CD8+ T cells from PBMCs. The cell subset or site label of this sample denotes: CD45RA+CCR7+. This sequence was found in a man in his late teens or twenties in good health. Some clones in this sample may be carry-over from other donors' samples. This receptor chain uses TRBV7-2 and TRBJ2-7; 8 of the junction bases match TRBD2. The nucleotides are TGTGCCAGCAGCTTCACAACTAGCGGCTACGAGCAGTACTTC. Protein translation: CASSFTTSGYEQYF.